The next 18 T cell receptor beta chains were all read from a single sample in a study of cytomegalovirus exposure and HLA in healthy donors (dated by TCRdb to 2015 to 2018). The method behind the library was the immunoSEQ multiplex PCR assay. TCRdb carries this immuneACCESS record with in-frame sequences only. Its versions omit some clonotypes, under half of them owing to an unresolved V gene in the studies checked, with the rest unexplained. In this sample the table shows 100,000 to 150,000 clones, 85% to 90% of which occur a single time. The ten largest clones capture around 3.5% of the sample. Sequencing was carried out using PBMCs. The receptors stem from a man aged 25-40 years in good health and CMV-seronegative.

V and J are TRBV6-6 and TRBJ1-5; maybe TRBD1 (6 bases). Trimming took off 4 bases at V and 4 bases at J, with 14 bases between the two ends. The CDR3 runs 15 residues. CDR1 is MNHNY and CDR2 is SVGAGI in the germline V gene (reference sequence). The CDR3 nucleotides read TGTGCCAGCAGTTCAACAGGGAGTGGGAATCAGCCCCAGCATTTT. It translates to CASSSTGSGNQPQHF.

This clone was seen a handful of times. The chain joins TRBV2 to TRBJ2-7; D possibly corresponds to TRBD1 (5 bases). Germline-derived CDR1 and CDR2 are SNHLY and FYNNEI. Trimming took off 4 bases at V and 3 bases at J, with 13 bases between the two ends. This CDR3 has 14 amino acids. CDR3 nucleotides: TGTGCCAGCAGTGGCAGGGTAGTGGGCTACGAGCAGTACTTC. This translates into CASSGRVVGYEQYF.

This clone appeared once. The rearrangement joins TRBV7-6 to TRBJ2-1; 10 positions match TRBD2. J gave up 9 bases and V 2 bases, and 4 bases lay outside the gene matches. Germline V gene lookup returns CDR1 SGHVS and CDR2 FNYEAQ. This CDR3 region has 14 residues. The DNA of the CDR3 is TGTGCCAGCAGCTTAACTAGCGGGGTACCTGAGCAGTTCTTC. Protein product: CASSLTSGVPEQFF.

V is TRBV4-2 and J is TRBJ2-7; perhaps TRBD2 as D (6 bases). The ends were cut back, 4 bases at V and 1 base at J, with 14 bases in the middle. The germline V gene encodes CDR1 LGHNA and CDR2 YNFKEQ. The CDR3 sequence is 15 residues long. CDR3 residues: CASSPPASESYEQYF. The CDR3 DNA reads TGTGCCAGCAGCCCACCCGCTAGCGAATCCTACGAGCAGTACTTC.

J is TRBJ2-1 and V is TRBV7-2; 7 bases match TRBD1. Germline assignment: CDR1 SGHTA and CDR2 FQGNSA. The V gene end was trimmed by 4 bases and the J gene end by 9 bases; junction bases not matched to a gene: 12. The CDR3 covers 15 residues. The CDR3 sequence: CASSYRGRSPTEQFF. The CDR3, as DNA: TGTGCCAGCAGCTACAGGGGCCGGTCCCCCACTGAGCAGTTCTTC.

This clone was counted only a few times. The V call is TRBV2, the J call TRBJ1-5; TRBD1 matches 9 bases. V shed 7 bases, J shed 7 bases, and the junction held 5 bases outside the gene matches. This CDR3 contains 13 residues. Germline V lookup: CDR1 SNHLY, CDR2 FYNNEI. The CDR3 here is CASNPGQGQPQHF. CDR3 sequence (DNA): TGTGCCAGCAACCCGGGACAGGGACAGCCCCAGCATTTT.

The chain carries TRBV7-2 and TRBJ1-1, with unresolved D. CDR1 and CDR2 (germline): SGHTA, FQGNSA. The CDR3 consists of 16 residues. With 8 bases removed from V and 7 bases from J, the gap between germline ends came to 26 bases. CDR3 nucleotide sequence: TGTGCCAGCCCTCCAACGAAGGCGGGCGCGGCCCTTGAAGCTTTCTTT. This gives the protein CASPPTKAGAALEAFF.

V usage is TRBV7-8 and J usage is TRBJ1-5; 7 bases fit TRBD1. Germline CDR1 and CDR2: SGHVS and FQNEAQ. Germline trimming cut 3 bases from V and 8 bases from J; bases unmatched to any gene: 13. The CDR3 loop spans 16 amino acids. The CDR3 loop reads CASSFLSRQGMEPQHF. CDR3 nucleotides: TGTGCCAGCAGCTTCCTCAGCAGACAGGGTATGGAGCCCCAGCATTTT.

This chain uses TRBV6-5 with TRBJ2-1; 9 positions match TRBD1. The V segment lost 4 bases and the J segment 3 bases; nucleotides outside the gene matches: 7. In germline, CDR1 is MNHEY, CDR2 SVGAGI. The CDR3 runs to 16 residues. The CDR3 region has the DNA TGTGCCAGCAGTTCTTTTCCGGGACAGGGCTACAATGAGCAGTTCTTC. Its translation: CASSSFPGQGYNEQFF.

The gene calls are TRBV4-3 and TRBJ1-2; D gene unclear. From germline, CDR1 is LGHNA and CDR2 YSLEER. The CDR3 spans 13 residues. Trimming removed 1 base from V and 5 bases from J, with 8 bases in between. CDR3 protein: CASSQGEGYGYTF. CDR3 DNA sequence: TGCGCCAGCAGCCAAGGGGAGGGATATGGCTACACCTTC.

This clone has just a few counts. The chain is built from TRBV15 and TRBJ2-7; D unclear. The CDR3 is 13 amino acids. Germline V lookup: CDR1 LNHNV, CDR2 YYDKDF (reference sequence). The V gene lost 5 bases and the J gene lost 3 bases, with 11 bases spanning the gap. CDR3 sequence: CATSSYGGYEQYF. The CDR3 bases are TGTGCCACCAGCTCCTATGGTGGCTACGAGCAGTACTTC.

This clone was seen just once. This rearrangement joins TRBV28 to TRBJ2-7; 8 bases fit TRBD1. CDR3 length equals 16 residues. V shed 4 bases, J shed 2 bases, and the junction held 10 bases outside the gene matches. Germline V gene sequence: CDR1 MDHEN, CDR2 SYDVKM. CDR3 amino acids: CASSSIRTGSPYEQYF. The CDR3, as DNA: TGTGCCAGCAGTTCGATCAGGACAGGGAGTCCCTACGAGCAGTACTTC.

This chain connects TRBV19 to TRBJ2-3; the D gene is possibly TRBD1 (6 bases). V dropped 6 bases and J dropped 3 bases, with 16 bases sitting between them. The CDR3 is made up of 15 amino acids. The germline CDR1 and CDR2 sequences are LNHDA and SQIVND (reference sequence). The CDR3, as DNA: TGTGCCAGTAGCCGGGTATTACAGGGAACAGATACGCAGTATTTT. This translates into CASSRVLQGTDTQYF.

The chain links TRBV5-1 to TRBJ2-3; D unresolved. V was shortened by 1 base and J by 0 bases, with 6 bases between the two germline ends. Germline V gene lookup returns CDR1 SGHRS and CDR2 YFSETQ. This CDR3 comprises 14 residues. In nucleotides, the CDR3 is TGCGCCAGCAGCTTGACTACTAGCACAGATACGCAGTATTTT. Amino acid sequence: CASSLTTSTDTQYF.

This rearrangement joins TRBV5-1 to TRBJ1-6; possibly TRBD1 for D (5 bases). Germline V gives CDR1 SGHRS, CDR2 YFSETQ. There are 14 residues in the CDR3. Trimming took 0 bases from V and 6 from J, leaving 7 bases between them. This chain's CDR3 is CASSLGQINSPLHF. The CDR3 DNA is TGCGCCAGCAGCTTGGGACAGATTAATTCACCCCTCCACTTT. Combining the CDR3 with reference TRBV5-1 and TRBJ1-6 gives the whole variable domain KAGVTQTPRYLIKTRGQQVTLSCSPISGHRSVSWYQQTPGQGLQFLFEYFSETQRNKGNFPGRFSGRQFSNSRSEMNVSTLELGDSALYLCASSLGQINSPLHFGNGTRLTVT.

The chain carries TRBV6-5 and TRBJ2-1, with TRBD1 matching 7 bases. V lost 5 bases to trimming and J lost 5 bases; unmatched junction nucleotides: 9. This CDR3 has 15 amino acids. In germline, CDR1 is MNHEY, CDR2 SVGAGI. The CDR3 is CASSPWDRSDNEQFF. The CDR3, as DNA: TGTGCCAGCAGTCCGTGGGACAGATCCGACAATGAGCAGTTCTTC.

The DNA for the CDR3 is TGTGCCAGCAGCTTAGAAGGGGAAAATGAGCAGTTCTTC. It encodes CASSLEGENEQFF. The chain recombines TRBV7-9 with TRBJ2-1; perhaps TRBD1 as D (5 bases). V lost 1 base, J lost 7 bases, and 8 bases lay in between. This CDR3 is 13 amino acids long. Germline lookup yields CDR1 SEHNR and CDR2 FQNEAQ (reference sequence).

This sequence joins TRBV18 and TRBJ2-7, with TRBD2 matching 10 bases. J lost 2 bases, V lost 6 bases, and 7 bases had no gene match. The length of the CDR3 is 15 residues. Germline assignment: CDR1 KGHSH and CDR2 LQKENI. CDR3 amino acids: CASSPTSGRTYEQYF. CDR3 sequence (DNA): TGTGCCAGCTCTCCGACTAGCGGGCGAACCTACGAGCAGTACTTC.